This TCR beta chain was recovered during a study of blood T cell repertoires in COVID-19. At the level of the study: The samples span acute and convalescent COVID-19 from the United States, Italy and Spain. T cells, B-cell-depleted T cells, or PBMCs supplied cDNA or gDNA.

V gave up 6 bases and J gave up 0 bases, with 13 bases separating them. CDR1 is MNHNY and CDR2 is SVGAGI in the germline V gene (reference sequence). This CDR3 spans 15 amino acids. The protocol was immunoSEQ multiplex PCR, while the TCRdb copy is restricted to in-frame clones and leaves out a portion. The sample records about 120,000 clones, 75% to 85% being singletons. The rearrangement links TRBV6-6 to TRBJ2-3; D gene ambiguous. Sequenced material: peripheral blood. The clonotype originates from an elderly woman with acute or convalescent COVID-19. The CDR3 spells CASSPRRPSTDTQYF. DNA of the CDR3: TGTGCCAGCAGCCCACGGCGGCCTAGCACAGATACGCAGTATTTT.